This T cell receptor (beta chain) was profiled in a study of cytomegalovirus exposure and HLA in healthy donors. Notes on the study in general: A few chains tied to CMV proved CMV antigen-specific in vitro. Earlier analysis found most TCR beta V segments productive about 90% or about 30% of the time.

It was with 60 Vbeta and 13 Jbeta primers that the PCR ran. Under the authors' procedure: Later analysis identified around 85 million unique TCR beta chains, about 11 million shared. Clones were read by immunoSEQ multiplex PCR, and TCRdb kept only the in-frame ones, dropping some. That table is the source of V, J and clone size, and D and trimming were worked out from the DNA. The profile shows 120,000 or so clones, roughly 9% of them singletons. For this clone: Antigen: not known.

J lost 1 base, V lost 3 bases, and 5 bases had no gene match. CDR1 SNHLY and CDR2 FYNNEI come from the germline V gene. The CDR3 contains 16 residues. The J gene is TRBJ1-3, the V gene TRBV2, with 8 positions matching TRBD1. This receptor was obtained from a woman aged 40 to 50 in good health and CMV-seropositive. Material for sequencing was PBMCs. The CDR3 DNA reads TGTGCCAGCAGTGAGCTAAACAGGGGGTCTGGAAACACCATATATTTT. It translates to CASSELNRGSGNTIYF. Full variable domain (remainder filled in from reference TRBV2 and TRBJ1-3): EPEVTQTPSHQVTQMGQEVILRCVPISNHLYFYWYRQILGQKVEFLVSFYNNEISEKSEIFDDQFSVERPDGSNFTLKIRSTKLEDSAMYFCASSELNRGSGNTIYFGEGSWLTVV.